This paragraph reports one TCR beta chain. Its antigen is as yet unknown. Germline V gene data show CDR1 as SQVTM and CDR2 as ANQGSEA. This CDR3 comprises 11 residues. This record comes from a study of CXCR3-negative and CXCR3-positive naive CD8 T cells. Study outcomes and limitations: Naive CXCR3-positive cells had TRB CDR3s more hydrophobic than those of CXCR3-negative naive cells.

cDNA libraries for TRB were generated by 5' RACE incorporating UMI labels. From the 5' RACE reads, TCRdb lists one entry per CDR3 protein and no DNA. The sample table sets out more than 70,000 distinct CDR3 sequences. This chain joins TRBV29-1 and TRBJ2-5; TCRdb calls TRBD2, which cannot be checked without DNA. The sequence came from a human donor in good health. Some clones in this sample may be carry-over from other donors' samples. The source material was naive CXCR3+ CD8+ T cells from blood. Subset here: CD45RO-CCR7+CD27+CD95- naive CD8+ T cells expressing CXCR3 (TNR3+). CDR3 residues: CSVEGGETQYF.